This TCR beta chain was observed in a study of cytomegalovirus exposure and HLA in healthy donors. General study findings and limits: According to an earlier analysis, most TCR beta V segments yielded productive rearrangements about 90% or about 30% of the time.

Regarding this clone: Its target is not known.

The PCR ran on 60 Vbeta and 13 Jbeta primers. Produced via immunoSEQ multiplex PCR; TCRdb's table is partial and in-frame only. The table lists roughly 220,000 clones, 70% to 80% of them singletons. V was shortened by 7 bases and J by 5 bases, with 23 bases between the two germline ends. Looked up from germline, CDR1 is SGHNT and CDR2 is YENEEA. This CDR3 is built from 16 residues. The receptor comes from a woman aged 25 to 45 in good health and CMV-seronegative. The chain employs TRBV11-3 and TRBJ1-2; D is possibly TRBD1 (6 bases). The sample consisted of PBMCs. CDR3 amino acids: CASNPSPPGRGYGYTF. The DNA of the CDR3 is TGTGCCAGCAACCCATCGCCTCCGGGGAGGGGGTATGGCTACACCTTC.